Below are 18 T cell receptor beta chains sequenced from a single sample in a study of shared clonotypes between healthy human individuals. This table comes from immunoSEQ multiplex PCR, and its TCRdb copy is limited to in-frame clones, with some not included. In the table there are about 1.1 million clones, around 82% of which are singletons. The sample was memory CD4+ T cells from PBMCs. Documented subset: CD45RA-negative fraction. These receptors originate from a man aged 18 to 30 in good health. Some clones in this sample may be carry-over from other donors' samples.

This clone was found many times. The chain has TRBV7-2 and TRBJ1-1; tentatively, D is TRBD1 (6 bases). Germline CDR1 is SGHTA and CDR2 is FQGNSA. The V end lost 1 base, the J end lost 6 bases, and 9 bases lay between the germline ends. This CDR3 has 13 residues. Written as DNA, the CDR3 is TGTGCCAGCAGCTTAGAGGGGGGTTCTGAAGCTTTCTTT. Protein: CASSLEGGSEAFF.

The chain recombines TRBV6-5 with TRBJ2-7; TRBD1 is a possible D gene (6 bases). CDR3 length: 13 residues. V lost 7 bases to trimming and J lost 1 base, with 11 bases between them. Germline V gene lookup returns CDR1 MNHEY and CDR2 SVGAGI. CDR3 in DNA: TGTGCCAGCAAAAAACAGGGTTCCTACGAGCAGTACTTC. Translated, it gives CASKKQGSYEQYF.

This clone occurred a few times. The chain couples TRBV7-6 to TRBJ1-2; 8 nucleotides align to TRBD1. CDR3 size: 14 residues. The V segment lost 5 bases and the J segment 3 bases; nucleotides outside the gene matches: 5. Germline-derived CDR1 and CDR2 are SGHVS and FNYEAQ. CDR3 nucleotides: TGTGCCAGCAGCCGGACAGGGCGGGACTATGGCTACACCTTC. It codes for CASSRTGRDYGYTF.

The V gene is TRBV11-3, the J gene TRBJ2-3; 8 positions match TRBD2. The germline CDR1 and CDR2 sequences are SGHNT and YENEEA. The V and J ends lost 1 base and 4 bases, in that order; junction bases with no gene match: 7. This CDR3 contains 16 residues. CDR3 DNA sequence: TGTGCCAGCAGCTTAGGTGCACTAGCGGCCCCAGATACGCAGTATTTT. Translated, it gives CASSLGALAAPDTQYF. The full variable domain, with the rest looked up from reference TRBV11-3 and TRBJ2-3, is EAGVVQSPRYKIIEKKQPVAFWCNPISGHNTLYWYLQNLGQGPELLIRYENEEAVDDSQLPKDRFSAERLKGVDSTLKIQPAELGDSAVYLCASSLGALAAPDTQYFGPGTRLTVL.

The rearrangement joins TRBV29-1 to TRBJ1-4; D is unclear. The germline V and J ends were trimmed by 1 base and 8 bases, with 17 bases remaining between them. In germline, CDR1 is SQVTM, CDR2 ANQGSEA. This CDR3 is built from 15 residues. CDR3 sequence: CSVEAEAEGWEKLFF. Written as DNA, the CDR3 is TGCAGCGTTGAAGCGGAGGCGGAAGGATGGGAAAAACTGTTTTTT.

This clone came up a few times. This CDR3 is CASSRVSSYEQYF. Written as DNA, the CDR3 is TGTGCCAGCAGCCGGGTTAGCTCCTACGAGCAGTACTTC. The rearrangement uses TRBV28 and TRBJ2-7; no firm D call. CDR1 is MDHEN and CDR2 is SYDVKM in the germline V gene. This CDR3 has 13 amino acids. Trimming left V 6 bases short and J 0 bases short, with 9 bases between.

This clone has just one count. The V call is TRBV29-1, the J call TRBJ2-7; TRBD1 might be the D (5 bases). CDR1 and CDR2 from the germline V gene are SQVTM and ANQGSEA. The V end was cut by 7 bases, the J end by 1 base, with 11 bases between. The CDR3 contains 12 residues. In DNA, the CDR3 is TGCAGCGCCCAAGGGGTGTCCTACGAGCAGTACTTC. It specifies CSAQGVSYEQYF.

With regard to this clone: A clone one base away is much larger, so this may be a read error. The chain carries TRBV11-2 and TRBJ1-4, with unresolved D. Trimming pared 5 bases from V and 8 bases from J, leaving 9 bases between. There are 12 residues in the CDR3. The germline V gene has CDR1 SGHAT and CDR2 FQNNGV. The CDR3 loop is CASSQQREKLFF. As DNA, the CDR3 is TGTGCCAGCAGCCAGCAGAGGGAAAAACTGTTTTTT.

This clone came up a few times. The rearrangement links TRBV11-3 to TRBJ2-3; perhaps TRBD1 as D (6 bases). The CDR3 length is 14 residues. Trimming shortened V by 4 bases and J by 8 bases, and 16 bases separated the two germline ends. The germline CDR1 and CDR2 sequences are SGHNT and YENEEA. CDR3 residues: CASSSGGTGSTQYF. The DNA of the CDR3 is TGTGCCAGCAGCTCCGGAGGAACAGGGAGTACGCAGTATTTT.

The chain's CDR3 is CASSLVLLQETQYF. CDR3 bases: TGTGCCAGCAGCTTGGTACTGCTCCAAGAGACCCAGTACTTC. The chain combines TRBV5-5 with TRBJ2-5; D is unclear. The CDR3 totals 14 residues. V was clipped by 0 bases and J by 1 base, with 7 bases between them. CDR1 and CDR2 (germline): SGHKS, YYEKEE (reference sequence).

The rearrangement links TRBV6-5 to TRBJ1-2, with 10 bases matching TRBD1. This CDR3 is built from 14 residues. V shed 5 bases, J shed 5 bases, and the junction held 5 bases outside the gene matches. Germline assignment: CDR1 MNHEY and CDR2 SVGAGI. The CDR3 coding sequence is TGTGCCAGCAGTAAACCGGGACAGGGGTATGGCTACACCTTC. Its translation is CASSKPGQGYGYTF.

The chain carries TRBV5-1 and TRBJ2-7; D remains unclear. Germline CDR1 is SGHRS and CDR2 is YFSETQ. The CDR3 loop spans 14 amino acids. Deletions cut 4 bases from V and 6 bases from J, with 17 bases between. As DNA, the CDR3 is TGCGCCAGCAGCCTGGCTGTGATAGCAGCCGAGCAGTACTTC. Translated: CASSLAVIAAEQYF.

V usage is TRBV30 and J usage is TRBJ1-1; D remains ambiguous. This CDR3 has 13 residues. The V and J ends lost 4 bases and 0 bases respectively, with 9 bases between them. Germline-derived CDR1 and CDR2 are GTSNPN and SVGIG (reference sequence). This CDR3 is CAWMRQVNTEAFF. The CDR3 DNA sequence: TGTGCCTGGATGAGGCAGGTGAACACTGAAGCTTTCTTT.

This chain connects TRBV7-2 to TRBJ2-1; the match to TRBD2 covers 7 bases. Germline lookup yields CDR1 SGHTA and CDR2 FQGNSA. Losses at the gene ends were 3 bases for V and 5 bases for J; bases not matched to a gene: 4. This CDR3 has 14 residues. The CDR3 nucleotides are TGTGCCAGCAGCTTGACTAGCTTCCACAATGAGCAGTTCTTC. It codes for CASSLTSFHNEQFF.

CDR3 in DNA: TGCGCCAGCAGCTCGGGACAGGGGGCGAGCTACACCTTC. Amino acid sequence: CASSSGQGASYTF. The V call is TRBV5-1, the J call TRBJ1-2, with 12 positions matching TRBD1. The CDR3 spans 13 residues. Germline loops: CDR1 SGHRS, CDR2 YFSETQ. The V segment lost 3 bases and the J segment 9 bases; nucleotides outside the gene matches: 3.

The V and J genes are TRBV18 and TRBJ1-5; no reliable D call. Trimming stripped 5 bases from V and 6 bases from J, with 11 bases between. CDR3 size: 13 residues. The germline gives CDR1 KGHSH, CDR2 LQKENI. In nucleotides, the CDR3 is TGTGCCAGCTCATCGGAGCGAGGTCAGCCCCAGCATTTT. It translates to CASSSERGQPQHF.

The chain links TRBV7-8 to TRBJ2-3, with unresolved D. There are 15 residues in the CDR3. V was pared by 3 bases and J by 5 bases, with 15 bases between. Germline V gene data show CDR1 as SGHVS and CDR2 as FQNEAQ. CDR3 loop: CASSFPTGMVDTQYF. In DNA form, the CDR3 reads TGTGCCAGCAGCTTCCCCACGGGTATGGTAGATACGCAGTATTTT.

This sequence joins TRBV2 and TRBJ2-7; D perhaps matches TRBD2 (6 bases). Germline CDR1 is SNHLY and CDR2 is FYNNEI. V dropped 6 bases and J dropped 3 bases, with 15 bases sitting between them. This CDR3 comprises 14 residues. The CDR3 DNA follows: TGTGCCAGCAGCATAGGGCAGGGAGGCTACGAGCAGTACTTC. Protein: CASSIGQGGYEQYF.